This T cell receptor (beta chain) was identified in a study of early T cells in non-severe SARS-CoV-2 infection. Germline trimming cut 1 base from V and 3 bases from J; bases unmatched to any gene: 5. Germline lookup yields CDR1 SGHTA and CDR2 FQGNSA. The CDR3 loop spans 15 amino acids. Unique molecular identifiers were added to individual cDNA molecules. One entry per CDR3 protein results from TCRdb running MiXCR on the 5' RACE reads. Among approximately 60,000 distinct CDR3 sequences listed, almost 9% were seen once. This clonotype was observed many times. The chain couples TRBV7-2 to TRBJ2-7; 8 nucleotides line up with TRBD1. The specimen was whole blood, collected at baseline. The clonotype comes from an adult who was a healthcare worker with PCR-confirmed SARS-CoV-2 infection or an uninfected control (not recorded which). As DNA, the CDR3 is TGTGCCAGCAGCTTAGAGATGGGACAGGTCTACGAGCAGTACTTC. This codes for CASSLEMGQVYEQYF.